Below, 20 T cell receptor beta chains from the same sample are listed, as sequenced in a study of T cell repertoires in cytomegalovirus infection. Antigen specificity for these receptors is unknown. TCRdb independently ran MiXCR on the reads; one entry per CDR3 protein. The sample consists of about 770,000 distinct CDR3 sequences, roughly 29% of them appearing once. This sample comprised cultured CD8+ T cells from PBMCs, obtained from culture after CMV antigen stimulation. These receptors were obtained from a human donor in good health (CMV status not recorded). Some clones in this sample may be carry-over from other donors' samples.

Points on this clonotype: Mismatch with germline at one junction end may stem from a read error. The chain combines TRBV7-9 with TRBJ2-5, with 7 bases fitting TRBD1. Germline CDR1 is SEHNR and CDR2 is FQNEAQ (reference sequence). The CDR3 consists of 14 residues. The CDR3 DNA is TGTGTCAGCAGAAAGACAGGGCCGCTGGAGACCCAGTACTTC. Translation: CVSRKTGPLETQYF. Using reference TRBV7-9 and TRBJ2-5 for the parts outside the CDR3, the full variable domain is DTGVSQNPRHKITKRGQNVTFRCDPISEHNRLYWYRQTLGQGPEFLTYFQNEAQLEKSRLLSDRFSAERPKGSFSTLEIQRTEQGDSAMYLCVSRKTGPLETQYFGPGTRLLVL.

The CDR3 DNA reads as TGTGCCAGCACTCGGGAGGGACTTAACTATGGCTACACCTTC. Its translation: CASTREGLNYGYTF. This chain connects TRBV6-5 to TRBJ1-2; perhaps TRBD1 as D (5 bases). The V gene lost 7 bases and the J gene lost 1 base, with 13 bases spanning the gap. In germline, CDR1 is MNHEY, CDR2 SVGAGI. CDR3 length: 14 residues.

This clonotype was counted many times. CDR3 loop: CASSYSGGWTEAFF. Written as DNA, the CDR3 is TGTGCCAGCAGTTACTCGGGTGGCTGGACTGAAGCTTTCTTT. The rearrangement uses TRBV6-5 and TRBJ1-1, with D uncertain. The V end lost 0 bases, the J end lost 5 bases, and 10 bases lay between the germline ends. CDR1 is MNHEY and CDR2 is SVGAGI in the germline V gene. The CDR3 runs to 14 residues.

This clonotype was seen ten or more times. The chain employs TRBV24-1 and TRBJ1-1; 7 bases map to TRBD1. J gave up 1 base and V 9 bases, and 7 bases lay outside the gene matches. From germline, CDR1 is KGHDR and CDR2 SFDVKD. The CDR3 is 14 amino acids. CDR3 nucleotide sequence: TGTGCCACCTGCTGGACAGGTTGGAACACTGAAGCTTTCTTT. Its protein is CATCWTGWNTEAFF.

The chain employs TRBV12-3 or TRBV12-4 and TRBJ1-1; perhaps TRBD1 as D (6 bases). This CDR3 has 15 amino acids. The ends were cut back, 4 bases at V and 0 bases at J, with 12 bases in the middle. CDR3 loop: CASSSYRVMNTEAFF. The CDR3 DNA reads as TGTGCCAGCAGTTCATACAGGGTAATGAACACTGAAGCTTTCTTT.

The chain recombines TRBV7-6 with TRBJ1-2; the match to TRBD1 covers 7 bases. CDR1 is SGHVS and CDR2 is FNYEAQ in the germline V gene. V lost 4 bases, J lost 6 bases, and 8 bases stayed unmatched. This CDR3 comprises 14 residues. The CDR3 sequence: CASSSGQVIDGYTF. The CDR3 DNA is TGTGCCAGCAGCTCCGGACAGGTAATCGATGGCTACACCTTC.

This clonotype was counted many times. The J gene is TRBJ1-4, the V gene TRBV12-3 or TRBV12-4; D ambiguous. V lost 6 bases and J 5 bases, leaving 4 bases between the germline ends. The CDR3 has 11 residues. CDR3 in amino acids: CASSPNEKLFF. The CDR3 region has the DNA TGTGCCAGCAGCCCGAATGAAAAACTGTTTTTT.

This clonotype was found many times. The chain is built from TRBV28 and TRBJ2-3, with TRBD1 as a possible D gene (6 bases). V was trimmed by 3 bases and J by 6 bases, leaving 13 bases between them. CDR1 is MDHEN, CDR2 SYDVKM, per germline. The CDR3 runs to 14 residues. Here the CDR3 reads CASSFDRLGDTQYF. CDR3 in DNA: TGTGCCAGCAGTTTTGACAGGTTGGGGGATACGCAGTATTTT.

This clonotype was counted only a few times. The chain employs TRBV4-1 and TRBJ2-3; D is unresolved. Germline-derived CDR1 and CDR2 are MGHRA and YSYEKL. This CDR3 contains 15 residues. V was trimmed by 1 base and J by 1 base, leaving 9 bases between them. This CDR3 is CASSQGVRGTDTQYF. CDR3 coding DNA: TGCGCCAGCAGCCAAGGGGTTAGGGGCACAGATACGCAGTATTTT.

The chain combines TRBV6-2 or TRBV6-3 with TRBJ1-2, with TRBD1 matching 9 bases. Germline assignment: CDR1 MNHEY and CDR2 SVGEGT. With 2 bases clipped from V and 4 bases from J, the junction kept 5 bases outside the gene matches. This CDR3 comprises 15 residues. This CDR3 is CASSYGTGIFYGYTF. The CDR3 coding sequence is TGTGCCAGCAGTTACGGGACAGGGATATTCTATGGCTACACCTTC.

The chain carries TRBV6-6 and TRBJ2-7; the match to TRBD2 covers 8 bases. The CDR3 extends over 14 amino acids. The V gene end was trimmed by 4 bases and the J gene end by 3 bases; junction bases not matched to a gene: 5. Germline CDR1 MNHNY, CDR2 SVGAGI (reference sequence). In DNA, the CDR3 is TGTGCCAGCAGTTCGGCCCTAGCGGGCTACGAGCAGTACGTC. It is translated as CASSSALAGYEQYV.

This clonotype was counted between two and nine times. This CDR3 reads CASGARQGLSTDTQYF. CDR3 nucleotide sequence: TGTGCTAGTGGCGCCCGGCAGGGGCTTTCCACAGATACGCAGTATTTT. V and J are TRBV12-5 and TRBJ2-3, with a weak D call TRBD1 (6 bases). Germline-derived CDR1 and CDR2 are LGHNT and FRNRAP. V was trimmed by 6 bases and J by 2 bases, leaving 18 bases between them. The CDR3 length is 16 residues.

This clonotype appeared a few times. This rearrangement joins TRBV6-1 to TRBJ2-7, with D perhaps TRBD2 (6 bases). The germline CDR1 and CDR2 sequences are MNHNS and SASEGT. The CDR3 has 15 amino acids. Trimming stripped 5 bases from V and 0 bases from J, with 14 bases between. CDR3 protein: CASSPIADYSYEQYF. The CDR3 nucleotides are TGTGCCAGCAGTCCGATAGCGGACTACTCCTACGAGCAGTACTTC.

This clonotype has more than one count but fewer than ten. The chain uses TRBV7-9 and TRBJ1-2; D remains ambiguous. The CDR3 contains 18 residues. V was clipped by 4 bases and J by 0 bases, with 21 bases between them. Germline-derived CDR1 and CDR2 are SEHNR and FQNEAQ (reference sequence). CDR3: CASSSTWEGGLANYGYTF. The CDR3 DNA follows: TGTGCCAGCAGCTCGACTTGGGAGGGAGGCTTAGCTAACTATGGCTACACCTTC. Full variable domain (outside the CDR3, taken from reference TRBV7-9 and TRBJ1-2): DTGVSQNPRHKITKRGQNVTFRCDPISEHNRLYWYRQTLGQGPEFLTYFQNEAQLEKSRLLSDRFSAERPKGSFSTLEIQRTEQGDSAMYLCASSSTWEGGLANYGYTFGSGTRLTVV.

This clonotype has only one observation. The rearrangement joins TRBV19 to TRBJ2-7; D not resolved. V was clipped by 3 bases and J by 0 bases, with 12 bases between them. This CDR3 has 15 amino acids. Germline-derived CDR1 and CDR2 are LNHDA and SQIVND (reference sequence). This CDR3 is CASSIGSLPSYEQYF. DNA for the CDR3: TGTGCCAGTAGTATTGGGTCGCTGCCCTCCTACGAGCAGTACTTC.

This clonotype was observed a handful of times. The chain links TRBV29-1 to TRBJ1-1; a possible D gene is TRBD1 (5 bases). Germline CDR1 SQVTM, CDR2 ANQGSEA. V was shortened by 3 bases and J by 8 bases, with 10 bases between the two germline ends. The CDR3 spans 11 residues. The DNA for the CDR3 is TGCAGCGTTGAGAGGTGGGACGAAGCTTTCTTT. This translates into CSVERWDEAFF.

CDR3: CASSLGDGGLVYEQYF. The CDR3 DNA reads as TGTGCCAGCAGCTTGGGGGACGGGGGGCTGGTCTACGAGCAGTACTTC. The genes are TRBV5-4 and TRBJ2-7, with a weak D call TRBD2 (7 bases). Between the trimmed V and J ends, which lost 0 bases and 3 bases, there was a span of 16 bases. CDR1 is SGHNT, CDR2 YYREEE, per germline (reference sequence). This CDR3 is 16 amino acids long.

This clonotype occurred a few times. The gene calls are TRBV27 and TRBJ2-3; 8 bases map to TRBD1. CDR1 is MNHEY, CDR2 SMNVEV, per germline (reference sequence). With 0 bases clipped from V and 5 bases from J, the junction kept 7 bases outside the gene matches. This CDR3 region has 16 residues. The CDR3 loop is CASSLSPGQVGDTQYF. CDR3 sequence (DNA): TGTGCCAGCAGTTTATCCCCGGGACAGGTTGGAGATACGCAGTATTTT.

The rearrangement uses TRBV9 and TRBJ1-1; 7 bases agree with TRBD1. The CDR3 is 17 amino acids. Germline loops: CDR1 SGDLS, CDR2 YYNGEE. V shed 3 bases, J shed 3 bases, and the junction held 14 bases outside the gene matches. CDR3 in DNA: TGTGCCAGCAGCGAACAGGGGTCCCAATCAGGTTACACTGAAGCTTTCTTT. Translated: CASSEQGSQSGYTEAFF.

The chain recombines TRBV20-1 with TRBJ2-2, with D possibly TRBD1 on 5 matching bases. The CDR3 length is 16 residues. V was shortened by 6 bases and J by 0 bases, with 17 bases between the two germline ends. Germline loops: CDR1 DFQATT, CDR2 SNEGSKA (reference sequence). The DNA for the CDR3 is TGCAGTGCGCGGCTCCAGGGTGGGGCGAACACCGGGGAGCTGTTTTTT. It specifies CSARLQGGANTGELFF.